The 17 T cell receptor beta chains below all came from one sample that was sequenced in a study of control samples from healthy donors and cancer patients. Assay used: immunoSEQ multiplex PCR; TCRdb lists only in-frame clones, some missing. Of roughly 120,000 clones in the sample, more than 75% were seen once. The specimen sequenced was blood. The receptors were gathered from a woman between 65 and 79 years old in good health.

The chain links TRBV4-2 to TRBJ2-1; 8 bases agree with TRBD2. In germline, CDR1 is LGHNA, CDR2 YNFKEQ. The CDR3 runs 14 residues. The junction had 4 bases not matched to a gene; V was cut back by 1 base and J by 8 bases. CDR3 region: CASSQGGLVDEQFF. In DNA form, the CDR3 reads TGTGCCAGCAGCCAAGGGGGACTAGTGGATGAGCAGTTCTTC.

V and J are TRBV11-2 and TRBJ1-5; TRBD1 matches 8 bases. V lost 5 bases and J lost 6; bases outside the gene matches: 6. Germline V lookup: CDR1 SGHAT, CDR2 FQNNGV. The CDR3 extends over 14 amino acids. The CDR3: CASSLGQGSQPQHF. The CDR3 DNA is TGTGCCAGCAGCCTCGGACAGGGAAGTCAGCCCCAGCATTTT.

The genes are TRBV5-1 and TRBJ2-5; 9 bases line up with TRBD2. CDR3 length: 14 residues. Germline V lookup: CDR1 SGHRS, CDR2 YFSETQ. J lost 5 bases, V lost 4 bases, and 6 bases had no gene match. The CDR3 DNA follows: TGCGCCAGCAGCCCTGCACTAGCGGGTGAGACCCAGTACTTC. Protein sequence: CASSPALAGETQYF.

This clone was counted a few times. The V call is TRBV6-4, the J call TRBJ1-1; the D is unclear. The V and J ends lost 5 bases and 1 base respectively, with 8 bases between them. Per the germline V gene, CDR1 is MRHNA and CDR2 is SNTAGT. CDR3 length: 13 amino acids. CDR3 nucleotide sequence: TGTGCCAGCAGTAAAGAATCGAACACTGAAGCTTTCTTT. Its translation: CASSKESNTEAFF.

Only a few counts were recorded for this clone. The J gene is TRBJ1-2, the V gene TRBV6-1, with 8 positions matching TRBD1. CDR3 length: 17 amino acids. Germline V gene sequence: CDR1 MNHNS, CDR2 SASEGT. The trim removed 4 bases at V and 1 base at J, leaving 11 bases unmatched. Written as DNA, the CDR3 is TGTGCCAGCAGTGGACAAGACAGGGGCAAAATTAACTATGGCTACACCTTC. Residues: CASSGQDRGKINYGYTF.

This sequence joins TRBV5-1 and TRBJ1-3; D may be TRBD1 (5 bases). Germline V gene data show CDR1 as SGHRS and CDR2 as YFSETQ. Trimming stripped 4 bases from V and 0 bases from J, with 17 bases between. The CDR3 is made up of 17 amino acids. In nucleotides, the CDR3 is TGCGCCAGCAGCGGGGGGTACAGTGGATACTCTGGAAACACCATATATTTT. This gives the protein CASSGGYSGYSGNTIYF.

The V call is TRBV2, the J call TRBJ2-4, with D maybe TRBD2 (5 bases). CDR3 length: 13 amino acids. From germline, CDR1 is SNHLY and CDR2 FYNNEI. With 8 bases removed from V and 0 bases from J, the gap between germline ends came to 8 bases. As DNA, the CDR3 is TGTGCCAGCCTAGGACTAGCCAAAAACATTCAGTACTTC. It codes for CASLGLAKNIQYF.

The chain is built from TRBV7-9 and TRBJ2-5; 11 positions match TRBD1. The CDR3 runs to 16 residues. After removal of 3 bases from V and 1 base from J, the junction contained 4 bases not matched to a gene. Germline CDR1 is SEHNR and CDR2 is FQNEAQ (reference sequence). CDR3 nucleotide sequence: TGTGCCAGCAGCTTGGGGACAGGGGGACCCCAAGAGACCCAGTACTTC. Translating it yields CASSLGTGGPQETQYF.

The chain is built from TRBV6-4 and TRBJ1-1; 7 nucleotides match TRBD1. The CDR3 totals 13 residues. Germline V gene data show CDR1 as MRHNA and CDR2 as SNTAGT. Trimming cost V 4 bases and J 7 bases; bases outside gene matches: 6. CDR3 protein: CASSVTGANEAFF. CDR3 bases: TGTGCCAGCAGTGTCACAGGGGCTAATGAAGCTTTCTTT.

V usage is TRBV4-3 and J usage is TRBJ1-4; D not resolved. This CDR3 has 16 residues. CDR1 and CDR2 from the germline V gene are LGHNA and YSLEER. V was pared by 0 bases and J by 4 bases, with 12 bases between. For the CDR3, the DNA is TGCGCCAGCAGCCAAGATTATCGTGGGGTTAATGAAAAACTGTTTTTT. Its translation: CASSQDYRGVNEKLFF.

J is TRBJ1-4 and V is TRBV29-1; D is ambiguous. CDR1 is SQVTM and CDR2 is ANQGSEA in the germline V gene. This CDR3 has 12 residues. The V end was cut by 6 bases, the J end by 3 bases, with 8 bases between. Written as DNA, the CDR3 is TGCAGCGTCGAGTGGGCTAATGAAAAACTGTTTTTT. Translating it yields CSVEWANEKLFF.

The V gene is TRBV6-6, the J gene TRBJ2-7, with 9 nucleotides matching TRBD2. The germline CDR1 and CDR2 sequences are MNHNY and SVGAGI (reference sequence). The J segment lost 1 base and the V segment lost 0 bases, leaving 4 bases of the junction unmatched. The CDR3 has 16 residues. CDR3 in amino acids: CASSYSSGGGSYEQYF. CDR3 DNA sequence: TGTGCCAGCAGTTACTCTAGCGGGGGCGGTTCCTACGAGCAGTACTTC.

The chain joins TRBV6-5 to TRBJ2-5; 10 bases match TRBD2. Looked up from germline, CDR1 is MNHEY and CDR2 is SVGAGI. Trimming at V came to 7 bases and at J to 4 bases, leaving 9 bases not matched to a gene. The CDR3 is made up of 15 amino acids. Here the CDR3 DNA reads TGTGCCAGCACCGATATAGCGGGGGGAGGAGAGACCCAGTACTTC. This gives the protein CASTDIAGGGETQYF.

The chain combines TRBV7-8 with TRBJ2-7, with 10 bases that match TRBD2. The CDR3 has 16 residues. The V segment lost 3 bases and the J segment 1 base; nucleotides outside the gene matches: 6. Germline-derived CDR1 and CDR2 are SGHVS and FQNEAQ. Here the CDR3 DNA reads TGTGCCAGCAGCTTTCTAGCTAGCGGGGGTTCCTACGAGCAGTACTTC. Its protein product is CASSFLASGGSYEQYF.

V is TRBV7-2 and J is TRBJ1-6; D gene unclear. V was trimmed by 3 bases and J by 9 bases, leaving 15 bases between them. The CDR3 totals 15 residues. Germline CDR1 SGHTA, CDR2 FQGNSA. CDR3 amino acids: CASSLEPTGVSPLHF. CDR3 DNA sequence: TGTGCCAGCAGCTTGGAACCTACGGGAGTTTCACCCCTCCACTTT.

This clone occurred once. This sequence joins TRBV6-5 and TRBJ2-7, with 9 bases identical to TRBD1. V shed 10 bases and J 4 bases; nucleotides not matched to a gene: 11. The CDR3 is 14 residues long. Germline values: CDR1 MNHEY, CDR2 SVGAGI. CDR3 protein: CAINPDRGSYEQYF. The DNA for the CDR3 is TGTGCCATTAACCCGGACAGGGGATCTTACGAGCAGTACTTC.

In this sample, this clone turned up once. The chain links TRBV2 to TRBJ2-1; a possible D gene is TRBD1 (6 bases). Per germline, CDR1 SNHLY and CDR2 FYNNEI. The CDR3 covers 13 residues. The V gene lost 6 bases and the J gene lost 4 bases, with 10 bases spanning the gap. The CDR3 DNA reads as TGTGCCAGCAGCGCAGGGGTTTACAATGAGCAGTTCTTC. Its translation: CASSAGVYNEQFF.